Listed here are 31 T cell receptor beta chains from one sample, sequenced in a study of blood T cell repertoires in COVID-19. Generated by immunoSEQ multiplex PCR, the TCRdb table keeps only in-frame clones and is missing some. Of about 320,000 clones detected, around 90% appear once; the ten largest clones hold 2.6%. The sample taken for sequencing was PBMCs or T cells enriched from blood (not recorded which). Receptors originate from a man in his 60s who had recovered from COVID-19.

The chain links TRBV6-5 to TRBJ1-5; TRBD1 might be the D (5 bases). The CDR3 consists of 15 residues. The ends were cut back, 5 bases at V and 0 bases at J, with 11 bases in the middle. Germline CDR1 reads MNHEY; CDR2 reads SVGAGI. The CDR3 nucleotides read TGTGCCAGCAGTCGGACAAGAAATAGCAATCAGCCCCAGCATTTT. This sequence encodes CASSRTRNSNQPQHF.

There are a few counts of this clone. The CDR3 bases are TGCACCAGCAGCCAATGGGACAGATATAGCAATCAGCCCCAGCATTTT. Its translation is CTSSQWDRYSNQPQHF. The J gene is TRBJ1-5, the V gene TRBV1; TRBD1 is the table's D call and was not checked against the DNA. TRBV1 is classified as a pseudogene. This CDR3 comprises 16 residues.

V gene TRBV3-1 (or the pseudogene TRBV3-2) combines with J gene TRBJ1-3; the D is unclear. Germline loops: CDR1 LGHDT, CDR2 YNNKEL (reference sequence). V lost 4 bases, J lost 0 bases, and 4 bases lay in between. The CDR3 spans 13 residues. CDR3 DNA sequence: TGTGCCAGCAGCCCTTTCTCTGGAAACACCATATATTTT. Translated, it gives CASSPFSGNTIYF.

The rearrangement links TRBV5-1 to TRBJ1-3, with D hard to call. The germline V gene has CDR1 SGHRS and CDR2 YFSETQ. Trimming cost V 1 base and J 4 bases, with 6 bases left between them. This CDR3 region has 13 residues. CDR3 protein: CASSLNGGNTIYF. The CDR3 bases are TGCGCCAGCAGCTTGAACGGGGGAAACACCATATATTTT.

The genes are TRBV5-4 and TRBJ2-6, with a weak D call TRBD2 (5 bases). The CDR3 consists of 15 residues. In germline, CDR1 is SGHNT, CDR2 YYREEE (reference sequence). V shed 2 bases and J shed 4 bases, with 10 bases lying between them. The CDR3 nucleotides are TGTGCCAGCAGCTTCATGGAGGACGGGGCCAACGTCCTGACTTTC. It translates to CASSFMEDGANVLTF.

CDR3 nucleotide sequence: TGTGCCACCAACCAGGGAAGCGGGAGGGCCACCGGGGAGCTGTTTTTT. It specifies CATNQGSGRATGELFF. This chain connects TRBV15 to TRBJ2-2; TRBD2 matches at 10 bases. Trimming cost V 7 bases and J 4 bases; bases outside gene matches: 9. This CDR3 region has 16 residues. Germline V lookup: CDR1 LNHNV, CDR2 YYDKDF (reference sequence). Drawing the rest from reference TRBV15 and TRBJ2-2, the complete variable domain is DAMVIQNPRYQVTQFGKPVTLSCSQTLNHNVMYWYQQKSSQAPKLLFHYYDKDFNNEADTPDNFQSRRPNTSFCFLDIRSPGLGDTAMYLCATNQGSGRATGELFFGEGSRLTVL.

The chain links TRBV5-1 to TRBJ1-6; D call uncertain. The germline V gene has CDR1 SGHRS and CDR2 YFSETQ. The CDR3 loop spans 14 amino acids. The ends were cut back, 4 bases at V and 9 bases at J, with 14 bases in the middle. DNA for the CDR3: TGCGCCAGCAGCCCCGTTTATCGTAGTTCACCCCTCCACTTT. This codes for CASSPVYRSSPLHF.

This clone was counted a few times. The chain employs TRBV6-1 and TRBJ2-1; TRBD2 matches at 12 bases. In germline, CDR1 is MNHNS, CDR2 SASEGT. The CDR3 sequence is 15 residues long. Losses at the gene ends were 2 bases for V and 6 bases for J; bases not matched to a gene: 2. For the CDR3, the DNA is TGTGCCAGCAGTGAAACTAGCGGGGGGCTCAATGAGCAGTTCTTC. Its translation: CASSETSGGLNEQFF.

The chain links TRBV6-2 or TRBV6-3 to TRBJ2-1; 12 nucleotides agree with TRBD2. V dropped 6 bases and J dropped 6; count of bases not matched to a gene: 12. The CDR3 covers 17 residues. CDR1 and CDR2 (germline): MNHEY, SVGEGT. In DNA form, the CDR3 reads TGTGCCAGCAGCCCTCCCGGACTAGCGGGAAATCGCAATGAGCAGTTCTTC. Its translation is CASSPPGLAGNRNEQFF.

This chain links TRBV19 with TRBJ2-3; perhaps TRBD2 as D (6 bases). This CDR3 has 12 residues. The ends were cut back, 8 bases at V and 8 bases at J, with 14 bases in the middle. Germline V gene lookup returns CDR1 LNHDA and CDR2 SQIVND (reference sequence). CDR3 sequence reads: CASAYSGGTQYF. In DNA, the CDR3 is TGTGCCAGTGCATATTCCGGGGGTACGCAGTATTTT.

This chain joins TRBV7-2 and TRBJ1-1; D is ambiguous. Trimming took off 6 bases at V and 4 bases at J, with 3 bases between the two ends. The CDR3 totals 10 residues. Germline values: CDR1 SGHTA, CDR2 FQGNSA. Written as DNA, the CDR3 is TGTGCCAGCAGTCGCACTGAAGCTTTCTTT. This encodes CASSRTEAFF.

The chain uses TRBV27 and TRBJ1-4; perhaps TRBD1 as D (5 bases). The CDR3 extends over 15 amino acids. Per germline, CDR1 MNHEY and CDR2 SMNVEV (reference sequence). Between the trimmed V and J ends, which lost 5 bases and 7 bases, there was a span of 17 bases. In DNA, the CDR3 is TGTGCCAGCAGTCCCCAGTCCGGGGGGGGTGAAAAACTGTTTTTT. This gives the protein CASSPQSGGGEKLFF.

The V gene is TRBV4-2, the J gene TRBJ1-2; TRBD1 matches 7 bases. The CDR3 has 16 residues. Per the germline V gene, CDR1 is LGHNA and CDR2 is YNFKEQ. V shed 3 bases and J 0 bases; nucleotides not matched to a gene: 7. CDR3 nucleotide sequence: TGTGCCAGCAGCCAGGGGACGACAGGGACTAACTATGGCTACACCTTC. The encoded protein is CASSQGTTGTNYGYTF.

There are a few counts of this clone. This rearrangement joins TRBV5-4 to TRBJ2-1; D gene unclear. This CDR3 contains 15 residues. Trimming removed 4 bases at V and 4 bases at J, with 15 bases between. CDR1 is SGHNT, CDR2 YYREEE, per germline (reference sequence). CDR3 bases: TGTGCCAGCAGCATGGGTGGGCCGACATACAATGAGCAGTTCTTC. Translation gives CASSMGGPTYNEQFF.

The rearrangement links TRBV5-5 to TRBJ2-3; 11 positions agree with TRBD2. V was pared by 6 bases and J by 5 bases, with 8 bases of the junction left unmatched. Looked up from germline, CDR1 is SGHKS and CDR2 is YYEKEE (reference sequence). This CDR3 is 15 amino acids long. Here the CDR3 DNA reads TGTGCCAGCACCCACGACGGACTAGCGGGAGATACGCAGTATTTT. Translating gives CASTHDGLAGDTQYF.

The CDR3 spells CASNRQGIQPQHF. In nucleotides, the CDR3 is TGTGCCAGCAACCGACAGGGGATTCAGCCCCAGCATTTT. This chain joins TRBV12-3 or TRBV12-4 and TRBJ1-5, with TRBD1 matching over 8 bases. Trimming cost V 7 bases and J 6 bases; bases outside gene matches: 5. CDR3 size: 13 residues.

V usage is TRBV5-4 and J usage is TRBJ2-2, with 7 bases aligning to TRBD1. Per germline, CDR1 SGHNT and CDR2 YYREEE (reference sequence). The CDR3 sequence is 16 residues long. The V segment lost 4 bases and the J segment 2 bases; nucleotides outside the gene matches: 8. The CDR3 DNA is TGTGCCAGCAGCACGGGACAGAGAATTAACACCGGGGAGCTGTTTTTT. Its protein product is CASSTGQRINTGELFF.

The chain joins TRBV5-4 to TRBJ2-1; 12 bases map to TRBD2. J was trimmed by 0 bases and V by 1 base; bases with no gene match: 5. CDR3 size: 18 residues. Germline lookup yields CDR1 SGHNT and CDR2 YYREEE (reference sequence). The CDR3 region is CASSLKLAGGSSYNEQFF. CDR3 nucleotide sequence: TGTGCCAGCAGCTTGAAGCTAGCGGGGGGGAGCTCCTACAATGAGCAGTTCTTC.

The CDR3 DNA reads as TGTGCCTCCCACATGGGTCGGAGCCATAATTCACCCCTCCACTTT. This codes for CASHMGRSHNSPLHF. V and J are TRBV19 and TRBJ1-6, with D uncertain. Germline V lookup: CDR1 LNHDA, CDR2 SQIVND (reference sequence). CDR3 length: 15 amino acids. Trimming removed 11 bases from V and 5 bases from J, with 19 bases in between.

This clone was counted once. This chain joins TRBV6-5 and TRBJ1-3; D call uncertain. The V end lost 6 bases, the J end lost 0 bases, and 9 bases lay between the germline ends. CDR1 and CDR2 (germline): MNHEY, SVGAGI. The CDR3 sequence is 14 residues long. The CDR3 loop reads CASSPKHSGNTIYF. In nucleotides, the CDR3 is TGTGCCAGCAGCCCAAAACACTCTGGAAACACCATATATTTT.

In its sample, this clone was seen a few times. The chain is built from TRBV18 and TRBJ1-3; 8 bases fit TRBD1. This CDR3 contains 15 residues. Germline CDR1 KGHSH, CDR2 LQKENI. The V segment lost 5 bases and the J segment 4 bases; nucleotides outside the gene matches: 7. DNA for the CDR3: TGTGCCAGCTCAACCAGACAGGGGTCGGGAAACACCATATATTTT. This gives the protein CASSTRQGSGNTIYF.

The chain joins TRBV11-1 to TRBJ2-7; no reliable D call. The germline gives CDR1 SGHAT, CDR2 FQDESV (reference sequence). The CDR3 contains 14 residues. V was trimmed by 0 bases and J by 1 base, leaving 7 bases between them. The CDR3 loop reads CASSLAVQSYEQYF. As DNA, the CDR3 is TGTGCCAGCAGCTTAGCGGTTCAGTCCTACGAGCAGTACTTC.

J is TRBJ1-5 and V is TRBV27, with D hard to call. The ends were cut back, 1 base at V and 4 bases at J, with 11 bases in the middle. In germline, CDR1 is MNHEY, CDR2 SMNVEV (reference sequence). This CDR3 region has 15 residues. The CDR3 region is CASSLFGELNQPQHF. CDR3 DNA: TGTGCCAGCAGTTTATTCGGGGAATTGAATCAGCCCCAGCATTTT.

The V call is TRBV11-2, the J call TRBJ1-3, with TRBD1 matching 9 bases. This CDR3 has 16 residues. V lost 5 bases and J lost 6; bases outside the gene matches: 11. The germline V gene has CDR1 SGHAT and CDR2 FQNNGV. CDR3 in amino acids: CASSPQGQGYANTIYF. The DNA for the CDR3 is TGTGCCAGCAGCCCTCAGGGACAGGGCTACGCAAACACCATATATTTT.

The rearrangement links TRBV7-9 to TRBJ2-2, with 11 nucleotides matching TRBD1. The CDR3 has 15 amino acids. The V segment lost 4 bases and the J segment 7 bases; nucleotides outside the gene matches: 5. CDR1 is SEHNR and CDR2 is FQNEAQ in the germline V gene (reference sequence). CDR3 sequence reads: CASSSGTGGIGELFF. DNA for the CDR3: TGTGCCAGCAGCTCCGGGACAGGGGGAATCGGGGAGCTGTTTTTT.

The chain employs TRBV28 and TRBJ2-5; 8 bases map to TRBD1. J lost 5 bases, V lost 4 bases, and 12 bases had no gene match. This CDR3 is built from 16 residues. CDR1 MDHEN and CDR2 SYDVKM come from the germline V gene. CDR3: CASSSQGVGGLETQYF. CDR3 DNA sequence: TGTGCCAGCAGTTCACAGGGGGTAGGAGGGTTGGAGACCCAGTACTTC.

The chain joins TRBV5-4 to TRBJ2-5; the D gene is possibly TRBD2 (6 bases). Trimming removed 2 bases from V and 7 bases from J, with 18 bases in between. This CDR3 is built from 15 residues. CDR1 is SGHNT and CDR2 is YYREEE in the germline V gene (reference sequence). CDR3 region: CASSLGTARSGTQYF. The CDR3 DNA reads TGTGCCAGCAGCTTAGGGACTGCAAGAAGCGGGACCCAGTACTTC. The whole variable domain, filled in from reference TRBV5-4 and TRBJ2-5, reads ETGVTQSPTHLIKTRGQQVTLRCSSQSGHNTVSWYQQALGQGPQFIFQYYREEENGRGNFPPRFSGLQFPNYSSELNVNALELDDSALYLCASSLGTARSGTQYFGPGTRLLVL.

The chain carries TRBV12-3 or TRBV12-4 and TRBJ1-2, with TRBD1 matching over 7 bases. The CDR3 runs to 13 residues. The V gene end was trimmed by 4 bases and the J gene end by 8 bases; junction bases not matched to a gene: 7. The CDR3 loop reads CASSSGQSAGYTF. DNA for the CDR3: TGTGCCAGCAGTTCGGGACAGTCTGCAGGCTACACCTTC.

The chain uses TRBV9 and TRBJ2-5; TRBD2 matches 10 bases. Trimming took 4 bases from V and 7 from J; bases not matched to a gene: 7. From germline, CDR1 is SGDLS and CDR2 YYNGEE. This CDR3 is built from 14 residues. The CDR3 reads CASSLTSGDVTQYF. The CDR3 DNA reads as TGTGCCAGCAGCTTAACTAGCGGGGATGTGACCCAGTACTTC. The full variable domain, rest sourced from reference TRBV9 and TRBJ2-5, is DSGVTQTPKHLITATGQRVTLRCSPRSGDLSVYWYQQSLDQGLQFLIQYYNGEERAKGNILERFSAQQFPDLHSELNLSSLELGDSALYFCASSLTSGDVTQYFGPGTRLLVL.

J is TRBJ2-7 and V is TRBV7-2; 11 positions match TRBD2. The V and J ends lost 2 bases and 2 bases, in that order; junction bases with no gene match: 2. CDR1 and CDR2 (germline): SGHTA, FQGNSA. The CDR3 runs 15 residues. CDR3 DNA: TGTGCCAGCAGCTTAAGTAGCGGGGGGGCCTACGAGCAGTACTTC. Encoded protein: CASSLSSGGAYEQYF.

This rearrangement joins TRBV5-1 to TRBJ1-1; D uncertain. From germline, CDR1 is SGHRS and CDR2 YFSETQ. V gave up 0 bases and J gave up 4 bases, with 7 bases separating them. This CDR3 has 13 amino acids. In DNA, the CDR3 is TGCGCCAGCAGCTTGGGCTCGCGCACTGAAGCTTTCTTT. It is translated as CASSLGSRTEAFF.